A single sample is the source of the 20 T cell receptor beta chains below, sequenced in a study of T-cell memory formation after mild COVID-19. TCRdb used MiXCR to reprocess the 5' RACE reads, holding one entry per CDR3 protein. The repertoire includes nearly 110,000 distinct CDR3 sequences, around 12% of them detected once, and around 30% sits in the top ten. The source material was PBMCs or a T cell subset sorted from them (not recorded which). These TCRs come from an adult woman who had mild COVID-19 (a few samples of this study predate the infection). Cell type and time point are not known.

At least ten counts were recorded for this clonotype. The rearrangement links TRBV12-3 or TRBV12-4 to TRBJ2-5; 8 bases map to TRBD2. The CDR3 loop spans 17 amino acids. V gave up 5 bases and J gave up 4 bases; unmatched junction bases: 15. Here the CDR3 DNA reads TGTGCCAGCAGTGCCCCCGTAGCGGGACTTCTCGGAGAGACCCAGTACTTC. It translates to CASSAPVAGLLGETQYF.

This clonotype was seen more than once but under ten times. The chain uses TRBV29-1 and TRBJ1-1; D gene unclear. The CDR3 extends over 15 amino acids. V was cut by 0 bases and J by 4 bases, with 15 bases left in between. CDR1 and CDR2 (germline): SQVTM, ANQGSEA. The CDR3 loop reads CSVEDRPGGSTEAFF. Written as DNA, the CDR3 is TGCAGCGTTGAAGATCGTCCGGGCGGGAGCACTGAAGCTTTCTTT.

The chain employs TRBV7-2 and TRBJ2-3, with 7 bases fitting TRBD2. Trimming cost V 7 bases and J 6 bases; bases outside gene matches: 10. This CDR3 contains 14 residues. The germline CDR1 and CDR2 sequences are SGHTA and FQGNSA. CDR3: CASTPWGGQDTQYF. In nucleotides, the CDR3 is TGTGCCAGCACCCCTTGGGGGGGTCAGGATACGCAGTATTTT.

The V and J genes are TRBV9 and TRBJ2-6; D not certain. This CDR3 contains 17 residues. Germline CDR1 SGDLS, CDR2 YYNGEE. The V gene lost 1 base and the J gene lost 3 bases, with 14 bases spanning the gap. CDR3 nucleotides: TGTGCCAGCAGCGTATCCCTACTTATCTTTGGGGCCAACGTCCTGACTTTC. This gives the protein CASSVSLLIFGANVLTF.

This chain uses TRBV7-8 with TRBJ2-7, with 12 bases lining up with TRBD1. Germline V gene sequence: CDR1 SGHVS, CDR2 FQNEAQ. This CDR3 comprises 16 residues. Trimming cost V 5 bases and J 6 bases; bases outside gene matches: 11. The CDR3 DNA reads TGTGCCAGCAGCAACATCCCGGGACAGGGGGCTGGCGAGCAGTACTTC. It codes for CASSNIPGQGAGEQYF.

The chain is built from TRBV2 and TRBJ1-4; D gene ambiguous. Deletions cut 2 bases from V and 0 bases from J, with 10 bases between. Looked up from germline, CDR1 is SNHLY and CDR2 is FYNNEI. The CDR3 spans 16 residues. The CDR3 DNA reads as TGTGCCAGCAGTGAAAGCGTAACAACAACTAATGAAAAACTGTTTTTT. It yields the protein CASSESVTTTNEKLFF. The variable domain in full, with the rest retrieved from reference TRBV2 and TRBJ1-4, is EPEVTQTPSHQVTQMGQEVILRCVPISNHLYFYWYRQILGQKVEFLVSFYNNEISEKSEIFDDQFSVERPDGSNFTLKIRSTKLEDSAMYFCASSESVTTTNEKLFFGSGTQLSVL.

This clonotype has a count of ten or more. The chain joins TRBV6-5 to TRBJ2-3, with 9 nucleotides matching TRBD2. From germline, CDR1 is MNHEY and CDR2 SVGAGI. This CDR3 has 20 amino acids. The V segment lost 0 bases and the J segment 0 bases; nucleotides outside the gene matches: 13. CDR3: CASSYSKTSGVSTSTDTQYF. In DNA, the CDR3 is TGTGCCAGCAGTTACTCTAAGACTAGCGGAGTTTCTACTAGCACAGATACGCAGTATTTT.

This clonotype was detected ten times or more. This chain joins TRBV5-1 and TRBJ2-2; the match to TRBD1 covers 8 bases. The junction had 8 bases not matched to a gene; V was cut back by 4 bases and J by 6 bases. This CDR3 has 15 residues. CDR1 and CDR2 (germline): SGHRS, YFSETQ. The CDR3 DNA follows: TGCGCCAGCAGCCCGGACAGGGTCTGGCCCGGGGAGCTGTTTTTT. Translating it yields CASSPDRVWPGELFF.

The gene calls are TRBV27 and TRBJ1-5, with 9 bases aligning to TRBD1. The ends lost 4 bases at V and 5 bases at J; junction bases unmatched: 12. Germline CDR1 and CDR2: MNHEY and SMNVEV (reference sequence). The CDR3 totals 17 residues. The CDR3 loop is CASSSLQIRDRDQPQHF. CDR3 nucleotide sequence: TGTGCCAGCAGTTCACTCCAAATCCGGGACAGGGATCAGCCCCAGCATTTT.

The chain couples TRBV4-1 to TRBJ1-1, with 7 bases lining up with TRBD1. Germline CDR1 is MGHRA and CDR2 is YSYEKL. CDR3 length: 14 amino acids. Germline trimming cut 4 bases from V and 8 bases from J; bases unmatched to any gene: 10. In DNA, the CDR3 is TGCGCCAGCAGCCCGCCGGGACAGAGTACCGAAGCTTTCTTT. Its translation: CASSPPGQSTEAFF.

J is TRBJ2-5 and V is TRBV7-2, with 7 bases matching TRBD1. Germline trimming cut 4 bases from V and 4 bases from J; bases unmatched to any gene: 9. This CDR3 has 15 amino acids. CDR1 SGHTA and CDR2 FQGNSA come from the germline V gene. The CDR3 DNA sequence: TGTGCCAGCAGCTCTACAGGGGTAATAAGAGAGACCCAGTACTTC. Translated: CASSSTGVIRETQYF.

The V gene is TRBV7-6, the J gene TRBJ2-5; possible D gene TRBD2, 5 bases. This CDR3 has 15 residues. Per the germline V gene, CDR1 is SGHVS and CDR2 is FNYEAQ. The V end lost 1 base, the J end lost 5 bases, and 14 bases lay between the germline ends. CDR3 sequence: CASSLEVGAQETQYF. CDR3 nucleotide sequence: TGTGCCAGCAGCTTAGAGGTGGGAGCTCAGGAGACCCAGTACTTC. The entire variable domain, with the rest obtained from reference TRBV7-6 and TRBJ2-5, is as follows: GAGVSQSPRYKVTKRGQDVALRCDPISGHVSLYWYRQALGQGPEFLTYFNYEAQQDKSGLPNDRFSAERPEGSISTLTIQRTEQRDSAMYRCASSLEVGAQETQYFGPGTRLLVL.

V is TRBV7-9 and J is TRBJ2-7, with TRBD1 matching 9 bases. In germline, CDR1 is SEHNR, CDR2 FQNEAQ (reference sequence). The CDR3 has 15 amino acids. J was trimmed by 5 bases and V by 5 bases; bases with no gene match: 10. As DNA, the CDR3 is TGTGCCAGCAGCCCCCCGGAGGGACAGGGTAACGAGCAGTACTTC. It yields the protein CASSPPEGQGNEQYF.

This clonotype was detected a few times. CDR3 region: CASSYSINEDKNSPLHF. DNA for the CDR3: TGTGCCAGCAGTTACTCCATTAATGAGGATAAAAATTCACCCCTCCACTTT. V and J are TRBV6-6 and TRBJ1-6; D uncertain. The V gene lost 0 bases and the J gene lost 7 bases, with 16 bases spanning the gap. Germline V gene sequence: CDR1 MNHNY, CDR2 SVGAGI (reference sequence). The CDR3 has 17 amino acids.

A few counts support this clonotype. The chain has TRBV7-3 and TRBJ2-1; 7 positions agree with TRBD2. The germline gives CDR1 SGHTA, CDR2 FQGTGA. The CDR3 has 14 amino acids. V was pared by 3 bases and J by 3 bases, with 2 bases of the junction left unmatched. CDR3 loop: CASSFRTSYNEQFF. The CDR3 region has the DNA TGTGCCAGCAGCTTTCGGACTAGCTACAATGAGCAGTTCTTC.

This clonotype was found many times. The J gene is TRBJ2-3, the V gene TRBV7-6; 11 bases agree with TRBD2. Unmatched junction bases numbered 10, after V lost 2 bases and J lost 0 bases. The CDR3 totals 19 residues. Germline V gives CDR1 SGHVS, CDR2 FNYEAQ. CDR3 coding DNA: TGTGCCAGCAGCTTAAGCCTAGCGGGGGGAACCCCTAGCACAGATACGCAGTATTTT. Amino acid sequence: CASSLSLAGGTPSTDTQYF.

The chain has TRBV5-1 and TRBJ2-5; a possible D gene is TRBD2 (7 bases). From germline, CDR1 is SGHRS and CDR2 YFSETQ. The V and J ends lost 4 bases and 0 bases respectively, with 13 bases between them. The CDR3 runs 15 residues. The CDR3 DNA follows: TGCGCCAGCAGCCCGGAGGGGGGGCACCAAGAGACCCAGTACTTC. Protein product: CASSPEGGHQETQYF.

This clonotype appeared a few times. The gene calls are TRBV5-1 and TRBJ2-5; TRBD1 matches at 10 bases. Germline V gene lookup returns CDR1 SGHRS and CDR2 YFSETQ. Unmatched junction bases numbered 12, after V lost 4 bases and J lost 0 bases. This CDR3 region has 18 residues. The chain's CDR3 is CASSPTGQGSLYQETQYF. In DNA, the CDR3 is TGCGCCAGCAGCCCTACGGGACAGGGGTCCCTGTACCAAGAGACCCAGTACTTC.

This clonotype has a handful of counts. The CDR3 DNA reads TGTGCCAGCAGTTTCATAGGGCCGGGTACGGCTTTCTTT. Translating it yields CASSFIGPGTAFF. This chain links TRBV6-5 with TRBJ1-1; D is uncertain. This CDR3 spans 13 amino acids. Germline V lookup: CDR1 MNHEY, CDR2 SVGAGI. V lost 4 bases and J 11 bases, leaving 17 bases between the germline ends.

The chain carries TRBV7-9 and TRBJ1-1, with D perhaps matching TRBD1 (5 bases). The germline CDR1 and CDR2 sequences are SEHNR and FQNEAQ (reference sequence). The CDR3 totals 14 residues. Between the trimmed V and J ends, which lost 5 bases and 4 bases, there was a span of 14 bases. CDR3 bases: TGTGCCAGCAGCCTACAGGATGAGGGCACTGAAGCTTTCTTT. Translation: CASSLQDEGTEAFF.